These T cell receptor beta chains were read from a single sample in a study of OX40 agonist ivuxolimab in advanced cancers. This table comes from immunoSEQ multiplex PCR, and its TCRdb copy is limited to in-frame clones, with some not included. The sample has fewer than 85,000 clones, around four fifths seen once. Sequencing used CD4+ or CD8+ T cells sorted from blood, obtained in a trial of the OX40 agonist ivuxolimab. The receptor set was obtained from an adult with an advanced solid tumor such as melanoma, head and neck, liver or kidney cancer. Both conserved end residues are part of each CDR3. A D gene is named only where the DNA matches it firmly.

CDR3aa: CASSSSGSSSYNEQFF
CDR3nt: TGTGCCAGCAGCTCTAGCGGGAGTAGCTCCTACAATGAGCAGTTCTTC
j_gene: TRBJ2-1
v_gene: TRBV11-3
d_gene: TRBD2

CDR3aa: CASRLTGESQPQHF
CDR3nt: TGTGCCAGCAGGCTAACAGGGGAGTCGCAGCCCCAGCATTTT
j_gene: TRBJ1-5
v_gene: TRBV6-5
d_gene: TRBD1

CDR3aa: CSARDLKALHF
CDR3nt: TGCAGTGCTAGAGATTTGAAGGCCCTCCACTTT
j_gene: TRBJ1-6
v_gene: TRBV20-1
d_gene: -

CDR3aa: CASSQGHRSNSYEQYF
CDR3nt: TGTGCCAGCAGCCAGGGTCACCGCAGCAACTCCTACGAGCAGTACTTC
j_gene: TRBJ2-7
v_gene: TRBV14
d_gene: -

CDR3aa: CASSTWTSGPQETQYF
CDR3nt: TGTGCCAGCAGCACATGGACTAGCGGCCCACAAGAGACCCAGTACTTC
j_gene: TRBJ2-5
v_gene: TRBV21-1
d_gene: -

CDR3aa: CASSLVDRFWGTDTQYF
CDR3nt: TGTGCCAGCAGCTTAGTAGACAGGTTTTGGGGGACAGATACGCAGTATTTT
j_gene: TRBJ2-3
v_gene: TRBV7-9
d_gene: -

CDR3aa: CASRPMAGQRNQPQHF
CDR3nt: TGTGCCAGTAGACCGATGGCCGGACAGCGCAATCAGCCCCAGCATTTT
j_gene: TRBJ1-5
v_gene: TRBV19
d_gene: -

CDR3aa: CASSQGPYSPYEQYF
CDR3nt: TGTGCCAGCAGCCAAGGGCCTTACTCTCCCTACGAGCAGTACTTC
j_gene: TRBJ2-7
v_gene: TRBV14
d_gene: -

CDR3aa: CASSGGQPRTPLHF
CDR3nt: TGTGCCAGCAGCGGCGGACAACCAAGGACACCCCTCCACTTT
j_gene: TRBJ1-6
v_gene: TRBV11-2
d_gene: -

CDR3aa: CASSLGERGLDEQYF
CDR3nt: TGTGCCAGCAGCTTAGGAGAACGGGGTCTCGACGAGCAGTACTTC
j_gene: TRBJ2-7
v_gene: TRBV7-8
d_gene: -

CDR3aa: CASRAHRASGDTQYF
CDR3nt: TGTGCCAGCAGGGCCCATCGGGCTAGCGGAGATACGCAGTATTTT
j_gene: TRBJ2-3
v_gene: TRBV2
d_gene: TRBD2

CDR3aa: CASSLAGLGETQYF
CDR3nt: TGTGCCAGCAGCTTAGCGGGGCTGGGGGAGACCCAGTACTTC
j_gene: TRBJ2-5
v_gene: TRBV7-2
d_gene: -